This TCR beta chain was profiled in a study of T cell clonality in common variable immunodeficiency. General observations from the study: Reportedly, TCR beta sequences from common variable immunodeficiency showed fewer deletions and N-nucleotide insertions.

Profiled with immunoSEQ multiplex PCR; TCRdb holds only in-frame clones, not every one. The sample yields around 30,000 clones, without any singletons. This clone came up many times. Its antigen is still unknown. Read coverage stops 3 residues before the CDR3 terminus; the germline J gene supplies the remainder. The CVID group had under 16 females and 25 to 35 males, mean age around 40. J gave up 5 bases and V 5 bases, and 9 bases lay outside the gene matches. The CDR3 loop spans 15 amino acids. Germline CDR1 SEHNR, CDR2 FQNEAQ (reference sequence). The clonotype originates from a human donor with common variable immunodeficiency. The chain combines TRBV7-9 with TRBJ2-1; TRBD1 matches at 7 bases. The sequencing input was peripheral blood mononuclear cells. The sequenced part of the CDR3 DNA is TGTGCCAGCAGCCCGGGGACAGCCGGCAACAATGAG. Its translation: CASSPGTAGNNE. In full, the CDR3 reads CASSPGTAGNNEQFF.